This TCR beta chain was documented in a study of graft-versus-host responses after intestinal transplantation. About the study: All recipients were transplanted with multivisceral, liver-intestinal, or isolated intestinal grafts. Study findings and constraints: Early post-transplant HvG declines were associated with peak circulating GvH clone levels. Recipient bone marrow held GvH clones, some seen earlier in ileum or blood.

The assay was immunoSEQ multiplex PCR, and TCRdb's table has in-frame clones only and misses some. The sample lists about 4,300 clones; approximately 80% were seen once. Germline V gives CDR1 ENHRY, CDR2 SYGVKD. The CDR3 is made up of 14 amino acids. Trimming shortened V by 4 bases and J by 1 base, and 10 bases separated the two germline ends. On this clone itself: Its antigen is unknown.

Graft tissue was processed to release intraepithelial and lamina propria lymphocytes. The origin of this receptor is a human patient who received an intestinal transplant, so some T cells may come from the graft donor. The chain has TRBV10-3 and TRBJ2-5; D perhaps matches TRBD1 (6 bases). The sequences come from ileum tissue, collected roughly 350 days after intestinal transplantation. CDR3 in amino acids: CAISGGHFQETQYF. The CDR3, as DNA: TGTGCCATCAGTGGGGGACACTTCCAAGAGACCCAGTACTTC.